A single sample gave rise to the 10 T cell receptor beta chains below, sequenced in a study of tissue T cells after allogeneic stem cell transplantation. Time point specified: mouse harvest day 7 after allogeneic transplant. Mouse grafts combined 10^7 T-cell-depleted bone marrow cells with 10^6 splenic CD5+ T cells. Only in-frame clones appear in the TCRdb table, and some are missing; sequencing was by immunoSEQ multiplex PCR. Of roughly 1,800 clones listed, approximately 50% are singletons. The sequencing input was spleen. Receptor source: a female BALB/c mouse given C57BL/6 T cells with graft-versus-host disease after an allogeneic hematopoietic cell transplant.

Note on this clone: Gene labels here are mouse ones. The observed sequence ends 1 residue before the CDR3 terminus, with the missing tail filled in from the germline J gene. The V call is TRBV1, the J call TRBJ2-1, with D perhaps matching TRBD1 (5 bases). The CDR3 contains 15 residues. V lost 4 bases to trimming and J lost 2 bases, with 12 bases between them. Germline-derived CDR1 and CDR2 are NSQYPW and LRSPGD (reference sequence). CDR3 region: CTCSVSVTDYAEQFF. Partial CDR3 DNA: TGCACCTGCAGTGTTTCCGTGACAGACTATGCTGAGCAGTTC.

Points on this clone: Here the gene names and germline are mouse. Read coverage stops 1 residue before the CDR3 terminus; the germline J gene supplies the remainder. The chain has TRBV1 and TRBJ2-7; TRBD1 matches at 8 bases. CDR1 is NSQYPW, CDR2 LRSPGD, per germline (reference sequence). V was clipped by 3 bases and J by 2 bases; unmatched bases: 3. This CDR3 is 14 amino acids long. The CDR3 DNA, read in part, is TGCACCTGCAGTGCCCGGGACAGGACCTATGAACAGTAC. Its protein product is CTCSARDRTYEQY. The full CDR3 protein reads CTCSARDRTYEQYF.

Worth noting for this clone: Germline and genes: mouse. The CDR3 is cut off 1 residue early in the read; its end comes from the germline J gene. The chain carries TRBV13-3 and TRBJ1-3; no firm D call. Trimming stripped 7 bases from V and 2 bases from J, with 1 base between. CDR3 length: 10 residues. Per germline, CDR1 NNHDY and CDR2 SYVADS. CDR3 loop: CASAGNTLYF. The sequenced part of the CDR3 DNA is TGTGCCAGCGCTGGAAATACGCTCTAT.

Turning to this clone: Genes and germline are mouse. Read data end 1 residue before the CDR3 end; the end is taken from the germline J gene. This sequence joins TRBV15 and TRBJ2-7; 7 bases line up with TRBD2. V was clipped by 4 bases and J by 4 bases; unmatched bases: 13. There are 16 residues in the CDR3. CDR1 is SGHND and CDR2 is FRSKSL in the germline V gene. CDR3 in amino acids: CASSSHPGLPAYEQYF. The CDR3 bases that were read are TGTGCCAGCAGTTCGCATCCGGGACTGCCGGCTTATGAACAGTAC.

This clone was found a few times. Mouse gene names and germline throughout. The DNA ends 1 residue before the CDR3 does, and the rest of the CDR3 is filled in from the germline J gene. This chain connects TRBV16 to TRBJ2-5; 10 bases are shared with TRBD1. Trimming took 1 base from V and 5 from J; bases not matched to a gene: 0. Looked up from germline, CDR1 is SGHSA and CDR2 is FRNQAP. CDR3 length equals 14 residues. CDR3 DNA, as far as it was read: TGTGCAAGCAGCTTAGGGGACAGGGGAGACACCCAGTAC. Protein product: CASSLGDRGDTQY. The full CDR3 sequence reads CASSLGDRGDTQYF.

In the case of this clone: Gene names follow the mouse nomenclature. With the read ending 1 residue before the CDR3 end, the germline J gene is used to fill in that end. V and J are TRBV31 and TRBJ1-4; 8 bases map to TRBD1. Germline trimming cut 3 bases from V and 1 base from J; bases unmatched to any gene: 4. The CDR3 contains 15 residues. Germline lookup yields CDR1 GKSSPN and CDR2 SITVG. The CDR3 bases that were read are TGTGCCTGGAGCTCCAGGGGGCGTTCCAACGAAAGATTATTT. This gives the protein CAWSSRGRSNERLF. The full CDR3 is CAWSSRGRSNERLFF.

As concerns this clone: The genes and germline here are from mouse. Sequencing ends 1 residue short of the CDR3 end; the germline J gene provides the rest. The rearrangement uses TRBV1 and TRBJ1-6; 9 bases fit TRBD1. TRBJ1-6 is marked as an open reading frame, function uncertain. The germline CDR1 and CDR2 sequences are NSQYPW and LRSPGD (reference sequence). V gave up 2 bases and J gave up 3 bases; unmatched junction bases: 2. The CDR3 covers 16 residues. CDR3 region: CTCSAPTGGYNSPLYF. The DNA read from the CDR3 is TGCACCTGCAGTGCACCGACAGGGGGCTATAATTCGCCCCTCTAC.

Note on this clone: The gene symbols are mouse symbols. The covered CDR3 bases are TGTGCAAGCAGCTCACAGGGTGCAAACACAGAAGTCTTC. Amino acid sequence: CASSSQGANTEVF. The full-length CDR3 reads as CASSSQGANTEVFF. V is TRBV16 and J is TRBJ1-1, with D maybe TRBD1 (6 bases). Coverage ceases 1 residue before the CDR3 finishes, and the germline J gene fills in the end. CDR3 length: 14 residues. The ends were cut back, 4 bases at V and 0 bases at J, with 9 bases in the middle. The germline gives CDR1 SGHSA, CDR2 FRNQAP.

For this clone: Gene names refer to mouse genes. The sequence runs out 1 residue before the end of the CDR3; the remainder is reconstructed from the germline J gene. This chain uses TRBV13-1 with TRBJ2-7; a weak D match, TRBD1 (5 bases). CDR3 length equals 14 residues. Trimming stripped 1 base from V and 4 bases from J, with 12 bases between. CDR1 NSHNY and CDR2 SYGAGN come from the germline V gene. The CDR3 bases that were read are TGTGCCAGCAGTGATTCCGGGAGGGGATATGAACAGTAC. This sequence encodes CASSDSGRGYEQY. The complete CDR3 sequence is CASSDSGRGYEQYF.

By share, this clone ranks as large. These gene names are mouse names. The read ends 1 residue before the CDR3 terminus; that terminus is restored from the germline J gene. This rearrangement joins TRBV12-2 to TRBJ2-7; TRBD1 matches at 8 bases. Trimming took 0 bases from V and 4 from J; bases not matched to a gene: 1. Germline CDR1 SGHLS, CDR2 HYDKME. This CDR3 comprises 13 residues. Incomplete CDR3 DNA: TGTGCCAGCTCTCTCACAGGGGGATATGAACAGTAC. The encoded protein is CASSLTGGYEQY. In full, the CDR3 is CASSLTGGYEQYF.